The TCR beta chain under discussion was sequenced for a study of blood T cells in healthy people across ages. V lost 5 bases, J lost 10 bases, and 15 bases lay in between. The CDR3 is 14 amino acids. Healthy Caucasian individuals from Russia aged about 6 to 90 served as donors. It was approximately 10 milliliters of peripheral blood that were drawn from each donor. A second PCR of 7 to 11 cycles used a sample-barcoded 5' primer and a J-beta primer mix. One entry per CDR3 protein results from TCRdb running MiXCR on the 5' RACE reads. The table shows approximately 800,000 distinct CDR3 sequences, with about 61% occurring only once. On this clonotype itself: The antigen is undetermined.

Points from the study as a whole: Estimated diversity across one million T cells was deemed an underestimate.

The chain is built from TRBV12-3 or TRBV12-4 and TRBJ1-6; D may be TRBD1 (5 bases). This TCR was recovered from a man between 40 and 49 years old in good health. The sample was blood. CDR3 sequence (DNA): TGTGCCAGCAGTGAAGGGGTAACAGGATCACCCCTCCACTTT. Translation gives CASSEGVTGSPLHF.